The 25 T cell receptor beta chains below come from one sample, sequenced in a study of cytomegalovirus exposure and HLA in healthy donors (dated by TCRdb to 2015 to 2018). Library prep was done by the immunoSEQ multiplex PCR assay. For the multiplex PCR, a mixture combining 60 forward primers for TCR Vbeta segments and 13 reverse primers for TCR Jbeta segments was used. TCRdb mirrors the immuneACCESS table, restricted to in-frame sequences. Some clones are absent from its copies; in checked studies, under half trace to an unresolved V gene, and the reason for the others is unknown. This sample comprises around 94,000 clones, around 77% of them detected only once. The ten largest clonotypes hold 8.5% to 10% of the sample. The sequencing sample was made of PBMCs. These receptor sequences come from a male donor in good health and CMV-seropositive.

J is TRBJ2-1 and V is TRBV5-5, with D possibly TRBD2 on 6 matching bases. In germline, CDR1 is SGHKS, CDR2 YYEKEE (reference sequence). The V and J ends lost 4 bases and 8 bases respectively, with 16 bases between them. This CDR3 has 14 residues. CDR3 region: CASSALASWDEQFF. The CDR3 DNA reads TGTGCCAGCAGCGCGCTAGCGTCCTGGGATGAGCAGTTCTTC.

This rearrangement joins TRBV6-5 to TRBJ2-7, with D possibly TRBD1 on 6 matching bases. V was clipped by 0 bases and J by 4 bases, with 10 bases between them. Germline V gene lookup returns CDR1 MNHEY and CDR2 SVGAGI. The CDR3 consists of 14 residues. As DNA, the CDR3 is TGTGCCAGCAGTTACTCGACAGGTGTGTACGAGCAGTACTTC. This gives the protein CASSYSTGVYEQYF.

V and J are TRBV4-3 and TRBJ1-3; 8 positions match TRBD1. Germline loops: CDR1 LGHNA, CDR2 YSLEER. V shed 4 bases, J shed 4 bases, and the junction held 6 bases outside the gene matches. The CDR3 length is 15 residues. The CDR3 protein is CASSLGQGEGNTIYF. CDR3 sequence (DNA): TGCGCCAGCAGCCTAGGACAGGGCGAGGGAAACACCATATATTTT.

The chain joins TRBV5-5 to TRBJ1-5; 7 nucleotides line up with TRBD1. This CDR3 has 16 amino acids. Germline loops: CDR1 SGHKS, CDR2 YYEKEE (reference sequence). The J segment lost 0 bases and the V segment lost 1 base, leaving 4 bases of the junction unmatched. The CDR3 DNA sequence: TGTGCCAGCAGCTTGACAGGGGATGCTAGCAATCAGCCCCAGCATTTT. Amino acids: CASSLTGDASNQPQHF. The full variable domain, in which reference TRBV5-5 and TRBJ1-5 provide the parts outside the CDR3, is DAGVTQSPTHLIKTRGQQVTLRCSPISGHKSVSWYQQVLGQGPQFIFQYYEKEERGRGNFPDRFSARQFPNYSSELNVNALLLGDSALYLCASSLTGDASNQPQHFGDGTRLSIL.

This chain links TRBV28 with TRBJ1-1; tentative D call: TRBD1 (5 bases). CDR1 is MDHEN, CDR2 SYDVKM, per germline. The V and J ends lost 6 bases and 4 bases respectively, with 18 bases between them. The CDR3 extends over 15 amino acids. CDR3 coding DNA: TGTGCCAGCAGCTCTGGGGGGGGAAGGAGCACTGAAGCTTTCTTT. Amino acid sequence: CASSSGGGRSTEAFF.

The gene calls are TRBV9 and TRBJ1-2; D gene uncertain. CDR1 is SGDLS, CDR2 YYNGEE, per germline. V dropped 4 bases and J dropped 4 bases, with 14 bases sitting between them. There are 14 residues in the CDR3. In DNA form, the CDR3 reads TGTGCCAGCAGCTCTCAAGTGGGAGGCTATGGCTACACCTTC. As protein: CASSSQVGGYGYTF.

The V call is TRBV5-1, the J call TRBJ2-7, with D possibly matching TRBD2 (5 bases). The CDR3 is made up of 13 amino acids. V was trimmed by 4 bases and J by 4 bases, leaving 12 bases between them. CDR1 SGHRS and CDR2 YFSETQ come from the germline V gene. CDR3 DNA: TGCGCCAGCAGCCACGGGATAAATTACGAGCAGTACTTC. It specifies CASSHGINYEQYF.

This clone was observed a handful of times. The chain uses TRBV29-1 and TRBJ2-5, with a possible D match to TRBD2 (6 bases). Trimming left V 7 bases short and J 2 bases short, with 17 bases between. The V gene's germline CDR1 is SQVTM and CDR2 ANQGSEA. CDR3 length equals 14 residues. The chain's CDR3 is CSARRGESQETQYF. CDR3 sequence (DNA): TGCAGCGCTAGGCGGGGAGAAAGTCAAGAGACCCAGTACTTC.

This clone occurred once. Other DNA variants within this sample encode the same CDR3. This rearrangement joins TRBV5-5 to TRBJ1-3; perhaps TRBD1 as D (6 bases). V dropped 8 bases and J dropped 3 bases, with 21 bases sitting between them. The V gene's germline CDR1 is SGHKS and CDR2 YYEKEE (reference sequence). This CDR3 is built from 16 residues. CDR3 in amino acids: CASQIQGFGFGNTIYF. The CDR3, as DNA: TGTGCCAGTCAGATACAGGGCTTCGGTTTTGGAAACACCATATATTTT. Complete variable domain (other parts from reference TRBV5-5 and TRBJ1-3): DAGVTQSPTHLIKTRGQQVTLRCSPISGHKSVSWYQQVLGQGPQFIFQYYEKEERGRGNFPDRFSARQFPNYSSELNVNALLLGDSALYLCASQIQGFGFGNTIYFGEGSWLTVV.

A note on this clone: At one boundary the junction diverges from the germline segment, which might be a read error. V usage is TRBV7-9 and J usage is TRBJ2-7; 8 bases fit TRBD1. This CDR3 is built from 15 residues. Germline CDR1 is SEHNR and CDR2 is FQNEAQ (reference sequence). Here the CDR3 DNA reads TGTTCCAGCAGCTCCACAGGGGGGATTTCCTACGAGCAGTACTTC. It yields the protein CSSSSTGGISYEQYF.

This chain connects TRBV12-5 to TRBJ2-1; 12 bases align to TRBD2. V gave up 6 bases and J gave up 0 bases; unmatched junction bases: 9. The CDR3 is 18 residues long. Germline assignment: CDR1 LGHNT and CDR2 FRNRAP. Written as DNA, the CDR3 is TGTGCTAGTGGGAGAACTAGCGGGAGGCAGAGCTCCTACAATGAGCAGTTCTTC. It yields the protein CASGRTSGRQSSYNEQFF.

This clone was seen a few times. This sequence joins TRBV4-3 and TRBJ2-4; 7 nucleotides match TRBD2. The CDR3 spans 18 residues. V lost 4 bases, J lost 9 bases, and 21 bases stayed unmatched. Per the germline V gene, CDR1 is LGHNA and CDR2 is YSLEER. DNA for the CDR3: TGCGCCAGCAGCCCGTCTCTCTGGAGGGAGGGTGCCAAAGGCATTCAGTACTTC. Its translation: CASSPSLWREGAKGIQYF.

This clone was counted a single time. V is TRBV28 and J is TRBJ2-1, with TRBD1 matching 7 bases. The CDR3 consists of 16 residues. The V gene end was trimmed by 6 bases and the J gene end by 4 bases; junction bases not matched to a gene: 12. Germline-derived CDR1 and CDR2 are MDHEN and SYDVKM. The CDR3 here is CASRSQLGQRYNEQFF. Written as DNA, the CDR3 is TGTGCCAGCAGGTCTCAACTGGGACAGCGTTACAATGAGCAGTTCTTC.

The CDR3 is CASSSRLEGQRETQYF. DNA for the CDR3: TGTGCCAGCAGCAGCCGCTTGGAGGGGCAGCGGGAGACCCAGTACTTC. The chain carries TRBV13 and TRBJ2-5, with a weak D call TRBD2 (6 bases). Germline V CDR1 and CDR2: PRHDT, FYEKMQ (reference sequence). The V and J ends lost 5 bases and 5 bases respectively, with 21 bases between them. The CDR3 length is 16 residues.

Worth noting for this clone: The junction does not match germline at one end; this may be a read error. The same CDR3 can be traced to other DNA sequences in this sample. V is TRBV6-6 and J is TRBJ2-1; D is perhaps TRBD2 (6 bases). Germline V gives CDR1 MNHNY, CDR2 SVGAGI (reference sequence). The CDR3 has 14 amino acids. CDR3: CASSLGTSSNEQFF. CDR3 in DNA: TGTGCCAGCAGCTTAGGGACTTCCTCCAATGAGCAGTTCTTC.

The chain has TRBV7-2 and TRBJ2-3, with 11 bases identical to TRBD2. The ends lost 5 bases at V and 4 bases at J; junction bases unmatched: 8. Germline V gene data show CDR1 as SGHTA and CDR2 as FQGNSA. CDR3 size: 16 residues. CDR3 nucleotide sequence: TGTGCCAGCAGCGACACCGGGACTAGCGGTTCAGATACGCAGTATTTT. This gives the protein CASSDTGTSGSDTQYF. Supplemented by reference TRBV7-2 and TRBJ2-3, the full variable domain reads GAGVSQSPSNKVTEKGKDVELRCDPISGHTALYWYRQSLGQGLEFLIYFQGNSAPDKSGLPSDRFSAERTGGSVSTLTIQRTQQEDSAVYLCASSDTGTSGSDTQYFGPGTRLTVL.

V is TRBV27 and J is TRBJ2-3; 7 nucleotides agree with TRBD1. The CDR3 runs to 16 residues. Losses at the gene ends were 5 bases for V and 2 bases for J; bases not matched to a gene: 10. The germline gives CDR1 MNHEY, CDR2 SMNVEV (reference sequence). The CDR3 sequence is CASSLGTVYTTDTQYF. The CDR3 nucleotides read TGTGCCAGCAGTCTCGGGACAGTGTATACCACAGATACGCAGTATTTT.

This chain uses TRBV29-1 with TRBJ2-7, with 8 bases matching TRBD2. V lost 4 bases, J lost 2 bases, and 7 bases stayed unmatched. CDR3 length equals 14 residues. Germline V CDR1 and CDR2: SQVTM, ANQGSEA. The CDR3 bases are TGCAGCGTTGCAACCCTAGCGGGCGCCTACGAGCAGTACTTC. Translation gives CSVATLAGAYEQYF.

This clone was seen only a few times. V usage is TRBV5-4 and J usage is TRBJ2-6, with D tentatively TRBD2 (7 bases). The CDR3 is 17 residues long. The germline V gene encodes CDR1 SGHNT and CDR2 YYREEE (reference sequence). Trimming stripped 1 base from V and 4 bases from J, with 15 bases between. The CDR3 loop reads CASSLNRGASGANVLTF. Here the CDR3 DNA reads TGTGCCAGCAGCTTGAATCGGGGGGCGAGCGGGGCCAACGTCCTGACTTTC. Based on the CDR3 plus reference TRBV5-4 and TRBJ2-6, the full variable domain is ETGVTQSPTHLIKTRGQQVTLRCSSQSGHNTVSWYQQALGQGPQFIFQYYREEENGRGNFPPRFSGLQFPNYSSELNVNALELDDSALYLCASSLNRGASGANVLTFGAGSRLTVL.

This clone appeared once. The chain has TRBV27 and TRBJ1-4; 8 nucleotides agree with TRBD1. V shed 0 bases, J shed 7 bases, and the junction held 7 bases outside the gene matches. Germline V gene data show CDR1 as MNHEY and CDR2 as SMNVEV (reference sequence). There are 16 residues in the CDR3. The CDR3 spells CASSLSRTGISEKLFF. The CDR3 DNA follows: TGTGCCAGCAGTTTATCCAGGACAGGGATAAGTGAAAAACTGTTTTTT.

The gene calls are TRBV11-2 and TRBJ2-7; D possibly corresponds to TRBD1 (5 bases). V lost 2 bases to trimming and J lost 3 bases, with 14 bases between them. Germline lookup yields CDR1 SGHAT and CDR2 FQNNGV. The CDR3 is 15 residues long. CDR3 sequence reads: CASSLRLGQNYEQYF. CDR3 DNA: TGTGCCAGCAGCTTACGGTTGGGGCAGAACTACGAGCAGTACTTC.

In DNA form, the CDR3 reads TGTGCCAGCAGTTTAGCGGGACTAGGAGGAGAGACCCAGTACTTC. Residues: CASSLAGLGGETQYF. J is TRBJ2-5 and V is TRBV28; TRBD2 matches 8 bases. The trim removed 2 bases at V and 4 bases at J, leaving 6 bases unmatched. There are 15 residues in the CDR3. Germline V gives CDR1 MDHEN, CDR2 SYDVKM. The complete variable domain, with remaining parts taken from reference TRBV28 and TRBJ2-5, reads DVKVTQSSRYLVKRTGEKVFLECVQDMDHENMFWYRQDPGLGLRLIYFSYDVKMKEKGDIPEGYSVSREKKERFSLILESASTNQTSMYLCASSLAGLGGETQYFGPGTRLLVL.

This clone occurred a few times. CDR3 nucleotide sequence: TGCGCCAGCAGCTCCTCCGGGACATACCAAGAGACCCAGTACTTC. This encodes CASSSSGTYQETQYF. The rearrangement uses TRBV5-1 and TRBJ2-5, with a weak D call TRBD1 (6 bases). From germline, CDR1 is SGHRS and CDR2 YFSETQ. Trimming pared 3 bases from V and 0 bases from J, leaving 12 bases between. This CDR3 region has 15 residues.

The chain couples TRBV6-1 to TRBJ1-2; D is possibly TRBD1 (5 bases). This CDR3 is 14 amino acids long. Germline V gene lookup returns CDR1 MNHNS and CDR2 SASEGT. Between the trimmed V and J ends, which lost 7 bases and 3 bases, there was a span of 15 bases. CDR3 sequence: CASIPAGVYYGYTF. The CDR3 nucleotides read TGTGCCAGCATCCCGGCGGGGGTTTACTATGGCTACACCTTC.

CDR3 sequence: CASSLYRDKYQETQYF. The CDR3 DNA reads TGCGCCAGCAGCTTGTACCGGGACAAGTACCAAGAGACCCAGTACTTC. The chain has TRBV5-1 and TRBJ2-5; possibly TRBD1 for D (6 bases). Deletions cut 1 base from V and 0 bases from J, with 13 bases between. From germline, CDR1 is SGHRS and CDR2 YFSETQ. This CDR3 has 16 residues.